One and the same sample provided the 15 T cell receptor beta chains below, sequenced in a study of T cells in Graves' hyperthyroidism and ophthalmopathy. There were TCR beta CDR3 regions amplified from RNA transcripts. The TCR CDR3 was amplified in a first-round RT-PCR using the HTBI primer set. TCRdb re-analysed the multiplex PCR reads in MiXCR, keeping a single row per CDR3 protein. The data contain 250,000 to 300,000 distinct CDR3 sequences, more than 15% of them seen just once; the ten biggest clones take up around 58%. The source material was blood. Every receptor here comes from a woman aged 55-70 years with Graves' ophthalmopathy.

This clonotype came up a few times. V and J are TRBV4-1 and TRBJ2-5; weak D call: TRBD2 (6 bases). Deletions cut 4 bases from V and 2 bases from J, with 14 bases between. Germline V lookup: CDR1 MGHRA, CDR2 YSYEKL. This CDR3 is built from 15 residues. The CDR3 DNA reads TGCGCCAGCAGCCTAGGGACTGATGCACAAGAGACCCAGTACTTC. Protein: CASSLGTDAQETQYF.

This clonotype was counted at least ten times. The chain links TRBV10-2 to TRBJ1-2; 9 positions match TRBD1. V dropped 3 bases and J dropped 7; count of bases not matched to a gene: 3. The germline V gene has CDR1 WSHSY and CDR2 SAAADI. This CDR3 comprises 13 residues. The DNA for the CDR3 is TGCGCCAGCAGTGAACAGGGGGCGCGTGGCTACACCTTC. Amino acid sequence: CASSEQGARGYTF.

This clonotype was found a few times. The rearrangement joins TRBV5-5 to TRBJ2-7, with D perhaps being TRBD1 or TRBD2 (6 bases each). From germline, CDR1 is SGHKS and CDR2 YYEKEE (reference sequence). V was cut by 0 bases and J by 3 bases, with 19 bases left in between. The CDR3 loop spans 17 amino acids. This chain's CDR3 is CASSLAGDGGGDYEQYF. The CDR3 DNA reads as TGTGCCAGCAGCTTGGCCGGTGATGGGGGCGGGGACTACGAGCAGTACTTC.

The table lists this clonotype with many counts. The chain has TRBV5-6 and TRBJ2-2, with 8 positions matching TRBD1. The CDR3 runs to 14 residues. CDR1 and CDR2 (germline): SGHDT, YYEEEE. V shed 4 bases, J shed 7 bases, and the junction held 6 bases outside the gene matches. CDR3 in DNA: TGTGCCAGCAGCAGAGGACAGGGAGACGGGGAGCTGTTTTTT. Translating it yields CASSRGQGDGELFF.

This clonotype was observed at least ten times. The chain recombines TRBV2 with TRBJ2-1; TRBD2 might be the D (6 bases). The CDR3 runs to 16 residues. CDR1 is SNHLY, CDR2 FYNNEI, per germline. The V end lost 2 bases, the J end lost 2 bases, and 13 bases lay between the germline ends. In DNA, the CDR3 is TGTGCCAGCAGTGAAACGGGTTCTAGCGCCTACAATGAGCAGTTCTTC. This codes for CASSETGSSAYNEQFF.

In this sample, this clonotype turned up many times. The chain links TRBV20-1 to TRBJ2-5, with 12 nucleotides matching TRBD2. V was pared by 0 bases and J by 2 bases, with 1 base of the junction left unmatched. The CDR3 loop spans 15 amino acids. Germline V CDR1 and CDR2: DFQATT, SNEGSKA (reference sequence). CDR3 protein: CSARDLAGGQETQYF. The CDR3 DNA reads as TGCAGTGCTAGAGATCTAGCGGGAGGGCAAGAGACCCAGTACTTC.

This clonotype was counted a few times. As DNA, the CDR3 is TGTGCCAGCAGCTTGGACGGAGGAATGAACACTGAAGCTTTCTTT. It translates to CASSLDGGMNTEAFF. The rearrangement uses TRBV5-6 and TRBJ1-1; D is undetermined. From germline, CDR1 is SGHDT and CDR2 YYEEEE. V shed 0 bases and J shed 0 bases, with 9 bases lying between them. The CDR3 has 15 residues. Full variable domain (rest looked up from reference TRBV5-6 and TRBJ1-1): DAGVTQSPTHLIKTRGQQVTLRCSPKSGHDTVSWYQQALGQGPQFIFQYYEEEERQRGNFPDRFSGHQFPNYSSELNVNALLLGDSALYLCASSLDGGMNTEAFFGQGTRLTVV.

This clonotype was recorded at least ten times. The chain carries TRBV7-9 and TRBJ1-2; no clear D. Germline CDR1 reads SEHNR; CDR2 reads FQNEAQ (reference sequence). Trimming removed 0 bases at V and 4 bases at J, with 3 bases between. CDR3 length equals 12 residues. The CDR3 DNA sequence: TGTGCCAGCAGCTTAGCCTTCTATGGCTACACCTTC. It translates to CASSLAFYGYTF.

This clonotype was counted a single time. The CDR3 region is CASSLASGSDTQYF. The CDR3 nucleotides are TGTGCCAGCAGCTTAGCTAGCGGGAGCGATACGCAGTATTTT. The rearrangement joins TRBV11-2 to TRBJ2-3, with 10 positions matching TRBD2. This CDR3 spans 14 amino acids. CDR1 SGHAT and CDR2 FQNNGV come from the germline V gene. The J segment lost 6 bases and the V segment lost 1 base, leaving 1 base of the junction unmatched.

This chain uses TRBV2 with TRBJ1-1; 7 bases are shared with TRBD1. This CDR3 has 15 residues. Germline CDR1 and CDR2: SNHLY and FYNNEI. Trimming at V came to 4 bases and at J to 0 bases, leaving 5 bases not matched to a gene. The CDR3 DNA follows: TGTGCCAGCAGTGGAGCAGGGGGTGTGAACACTGAAGCTTTCTTT. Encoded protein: CASSGAGGVNTEAFF.

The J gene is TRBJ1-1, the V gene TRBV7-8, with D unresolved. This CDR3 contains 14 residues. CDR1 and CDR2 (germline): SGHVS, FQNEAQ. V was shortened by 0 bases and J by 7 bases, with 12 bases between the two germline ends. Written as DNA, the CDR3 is TGTGCCAGCAGCTTAGCGACCCTGAAGGGTGAAGCTTTCTTT. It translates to CASSLATLKGEAFF.

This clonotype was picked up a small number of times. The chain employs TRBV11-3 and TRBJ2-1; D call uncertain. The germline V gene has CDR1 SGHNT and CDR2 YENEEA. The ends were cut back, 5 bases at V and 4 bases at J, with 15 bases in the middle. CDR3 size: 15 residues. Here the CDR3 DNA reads TGTGCCAGCAGCCCTACTACCTTAGGGTACAATGAGCAGTTCTTC. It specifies CASSPTTLGYNEQFF.

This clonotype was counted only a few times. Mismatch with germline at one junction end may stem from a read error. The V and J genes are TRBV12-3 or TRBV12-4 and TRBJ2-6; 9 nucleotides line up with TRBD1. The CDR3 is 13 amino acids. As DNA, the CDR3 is TGTGCCAGCAGTTTAGTCCCGGGACAGGGTCCCGCTTTC. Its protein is CASSLVPGQGPAF.

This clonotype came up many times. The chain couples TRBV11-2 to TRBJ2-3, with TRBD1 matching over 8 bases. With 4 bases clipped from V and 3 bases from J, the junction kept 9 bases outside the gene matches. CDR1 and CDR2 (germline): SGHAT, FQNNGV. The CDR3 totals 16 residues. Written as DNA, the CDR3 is TGTGCCAGCAGCTCGAACACCAGGGGGCGGACAGATACGCAGTATTTT. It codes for CASSSNTRGRTDTQYF.

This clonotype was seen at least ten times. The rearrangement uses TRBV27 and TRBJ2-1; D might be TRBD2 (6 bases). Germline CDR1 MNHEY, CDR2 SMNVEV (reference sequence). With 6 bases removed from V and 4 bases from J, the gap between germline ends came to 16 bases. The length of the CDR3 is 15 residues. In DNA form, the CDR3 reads TGTGCCAGCAGGAAACTAGCAGACATATACAATGAGCAGTTCTTC. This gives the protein CASRKLADIYNEQFF.